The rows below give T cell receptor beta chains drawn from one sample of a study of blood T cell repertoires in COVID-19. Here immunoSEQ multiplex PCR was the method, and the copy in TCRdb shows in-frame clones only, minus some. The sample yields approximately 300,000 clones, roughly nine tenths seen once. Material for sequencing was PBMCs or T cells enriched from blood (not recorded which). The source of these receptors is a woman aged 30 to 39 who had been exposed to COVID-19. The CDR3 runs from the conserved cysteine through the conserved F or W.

CDR3aa: CASSIINSPLHF
v_gene: TRBV27
len: 12
j_gene: TRBJ1-6

CDR3aa: CASSEPGTAKNEQFF
v_gene: TRBV25-1
len: 15
j_gene: TRBJ2-1

CDR3aa: CASSYSPASRYTF
v_gene: TRBV6-5
len: 13
j_gene: TRBJ1-2

CDR3aa: CAWSYHLAQRETQYF
v_gene: TRBV30
len: 15
j_gene: TRBJ2-5

CDR3aa: CASSRTGGNGYTF
v_gene: TRBV3-1/TRBV3-2
len: 13
j_gene: TRBJ1-2

CDR3aa: CASSLAGTLNTEAFF
v_gene: TRBV5-1
len: 15
j_gene: TRBJ1-1

CDR3aa: CASSVGQNTEAFF
v_gene: TRBV13
len: 13
j_gene: TRBJ1-1

CDR3aa: CASSLTSGGYNEQFF
v_gene: TRBV2
len: 15
j_gene: TRBJ2-1

CDR3aa: CASSEYQETGNEAFF
v_gene: TRBV25-1
len: 15
j_gene: TRBJ1-1

CDR3aa: CASSQELAGVSTDTQYF
v_gene: TRBV3-1/TRBV3-2
len: 17
j_gene: TRBJ2-3

CDR3aa: CASSYSRTTSNQPQHF
v_gene: TRBV6-2/TRBV6-3
len: 16
j_gene: TRBJ1-5

CDR3aa: CASSRSRGVQETQYF
v_gene: TRBV7-2
len: 15
j_gene: TRBJ2-5

CDR3aa: CASSKVTGGGETQYF
v_gene: TRBV19
len: 15
j_gene: TRBJ2-5

CDR3aa: CASSSPGQGSSYGYTF
v_gene: TRBV5-1
len: 16
j_gene: TRBJ1-2

CDR3aa: CASSPRTGVYEQYF
v_gene: TRBV18
len: 14
j_gene: TRBJ2-7

CDR3aa: CASLGQGTTGNTIYF
v_gene: TRBV6-4
len: 15
j_gene: TRBJ1-3

CDR3aa: CASSLRLAGGRSTQYF
v_gene: TRBV5-8
len: 16
j_gene: TRBJ2-3

CDR3aa: CASATGGNEQFF
v_gene: TRBV6-5
len: 12
j_gene: TRBJ2-1

CDR3aa: CASSYSQRFERGGPETQYF
v_gene: TRBV6-2/TRBV6-3
len: 19
j_gene: TRBJ2-5

CDR3aa: CASTREATYGYTF
v_gene: TRBV6-5
len: 13
j_gene: TRBJ1-2

CDR3aa: CASSLMEGSGNTIYF
v_gene: TRBV5-1
len: 15
j_gene: TRBJ1-3

CDR3aa: CATSDRGAEAFF
v_gene: TRBV24-1
len: 12
j_gene: TRBJ1-1

CDR3aa: CASSLPVAEQFF
v_gene: TRBV12-3/TRBV12-4
len: 12
j_gene: TRBJ2-1

CDR3aa: CASSPGAGGIYEQYF
v_gene: TRBV4-3
len: 15
j_gene: TRBJ2-7

CDR3aa: CASSKPGQGGANNQPQHF
v_gene: TRBV21-1
len: 18
j_gene: TRBJ1-5

CDR3aa: CASRDFGSSYNEQFF
v_gene: TRBV19
len: 15
j_gene: TRBJ2-1

CDR3aa: CASSRGGPPPNYGYTF
v_gene: TRBV19
len: 16
j_gene: TRBJ1-2

CDR3aa: CASSQDRDTYSTQYF
v_gene: TRBV4-1
len: 15
j_gene: TRBJ2-5

CDR3aa: CASSYGQDSGNTIYF
v_gene: TRBV6-2/TRBV6-3
len: 15
j_gene: TRBJ1-3

CDR3aa: CASSIFLGEVSTEAFF
v_gene: TRBV19
len: 16
j_gene: TRBJ1-1

CDR3aa: CASSLNRGENYGYTF
v_gene: TRBV27
len: 15
j_gene: TRBJ1-2

CDR3aa: CASSIVASHSSYNEQFF
v_gene: TRBV19
len: 17
j_gene: TRBJ2-1

CDR3aa: CASSKPGQAYEQYF
v_gene: TRBV5-6
len: 14
j_gene: TRBJ2-7

CDR3aa: CASSGLAGGSDTQYF
v_gene: TRBV2
len: 15
j_gene: TRBJ2-3

CDR3aa: CASSHGGPTEAFF
v_gene: TRBV25-1
len: 13
j_gene: TRBJ1-1

CDR3aa: CASSSATGQNTEAFF
v_gene: TRBV3-1/TRBV3-2
len: 15
j_gene: TRBJ1-1

CDR3aa: CASSSLAGEGDTQYF
v_gene: TRBV11-2
len: 15
j_gene: TRBJ2-3

CDR3aa: CATSRAAGENEQFF
v_gene: TRBV15
len: 14
j_gene: TRBJ2-1

CDR3aa: CASSPRYRNYGYTF
v_gene: TRBV7-9
len: 14
j_gene: TRBJ1-2

CDR3aa: CASGRGGDTGELFF
v_gene: TRBV6-5
len: 14
j_gene: TRBJ2-2

CDR3aa: CASSFGRNYGYTF
v_gene: TRBV27
len: 13
j_gene: TRBJ1-2